One sample yielded the 26 T cell receptor beta chains listed below, sequenced in a study of CD8 T cells in Susac syndrome. RNA was extracted with the RNeasy kit, and a quantity of roughly 0.5 to 1 ug was reverse transcribed using random hexamers. MiXCR, run by TCRdb on the immunoSEQ multiplex PCR reads, gives a single entry per CDR3 protein. The sample consists of some 200,000 distinct CDR3 sequences, about 95% of them appearing once. Sequences were obtained from CD4+ T cells from PBMCs. These receptors all stem from a human donor with multiple sclerosis.

The chain has TRBV3-1 and TRBJ2-7; no firm D call. Trimming took 1 base from V and 10 from J, leaving 11 bases between them. The CDR3 consists of 12 residues. CDR1 and CDR2 (germline): LGHDT, YNNKEL (reference sequence). The CDR3 region is CASSQVYGPQYF. CDR3 sequence (DNA): TGTGCCAGCAGCCAAGTGTACGGCCCCCAGTACTTC.

The gene calls are TRBV2 and TRBJ2-3, with a tentative D call TRBD2 (5 bases). With 8 bases removed from V and 0 bases from J, the gap between germline ends came to 12 bases. Germline lookup yields CDR1 SNHLY and CDR2 FYNNEI. CDR3 size: 14 residues. CDR3 region: CASPTGGSTDTQYF. DNA of the CDR3: TGTGCCAGCCCTACTGGAGGAAGCACAGATACGCAGTATTTT.

The V gene is TRBV30, the J gene TRBJ1-5; D unclear. The CDR3 spans 15 residues. Germline values: CDR1 GTSNPN, CDR2 SVGIG (reference sequence). V was trimmed by 2 bases and J by 1 base, leaving 12 bases between them. CDR3 nucleotide sequence: TGTGCCTGGAGTCGTGGCGTATCGAGCAATCAGCCCCAGCATTTT. Its protein product is CAWSRGVSSNQPQHF.

The genes are TRBV5-1 and TRBJ2-7; D is possibly TRBD1 (6 bases). The CDR3 spans 15 residues. Germline V gene lookup returns CDR1 SGHRS and CDR2 YFSETQ. Trimming shortened V by 3 bases and J by 2 bases, and 15 bases separated the two germline ends. CDR3 coding DNA: TGCGCCAGCAGCTGGGGGACATTGGACCCCTACGAGCAGTACTTC. The encoded protein is CASSWGTLDPYEQYF.

The rearrangement joins TRBV12-3 or TRBV12-4 to TRBJ2-5; no definite D call. The CDR3 is 11 residues long. V was pared by 6 bases and J by 4 bases, with 6 bases between. This CDR3 is CASRSLETQYF. The CDR3 region has the DNA TGTGCCAGCAGGTCCTTAGAGACCCAGTACTTC.

The chain uses TRBV20-1 and TRBJ2-7; D might be TRBD2 (7 bases). The CDR3 is 18 amino acids. CDR1 DFQATT and CDR2 SNEGSKA come from the germline V gene (reference sequence). The V end lost 2 bases, the J end lost 1 base, and 24 bases lay between the germline ends. The DNA of the CDR3 is TGCAGTGCTAGAACCTCCGAGGGGGGGGGCGCAGGTTCCTACGAGCAGTACTTC. This codes for CSARTSEGGGAGSYEQYF.

The rearrangement joins TRBV29-1 to TRBJ1-2; TRBD1 might be the D (6 bases). The V and J ends lost 4 bases and 7 bases respectively, with 22 bases between them. Germline V gene lookup returns CDR1 SQVTM and CDR2 ANQGSEA. The CDR3 consists of 15 residues. The CDR3 protein is CSVVGGRGGLGGYTF. CDR3 in DNA: TGCAGCGTTGTCGGGGGCAGGGGCGGCCTTGGTGGCTACACCTTC.

This chain uses TRBV4-2 with TRBJ2-1; possibly TRBD1 or TRBD2 for D (5 bases each). Germline V gene lookup returns CDR1 LGHNA and CDR2 YNFKEQ. The CDR3 is made up of 16 amino acids. V lost 4 bases to trimming and J lost 6 bases, with 19 bases between them. CDR3: CASSRPGARTGNEQFF. CDR3 in DNA: TGTGCCAGCAGCCGTCCCGGGGCCAGGACGGGCAATGAGCAGTTCTTC.

The rearrangement joins TRBV7-6 to TRBJ2-1; D is unresolved. V lost 5 bases and J lost 1, with 12 bases in between. Germline CDR1 reads SGHVS; CDR2 reads FNYEAQ. The CDR3 runs 15 residues. The CDR3 loop reads CASSPRTESYNEQFF. CDR3 bases: TGTGCCAGCAGCCCCCGGACCGAATCCTACAATGAGCAGTTCTTC.

J is TRBJ2-2 and V is TRBV9, with D perhaps assigned TRBD1 or TRBD2 (5 bases each). CDR1 is SGDLS and CDR2 is YYNGEE in the germline V gene. The CDR3 contains 13 residues. V gave up 2 bases and J gave up 7 bases, with 9 bases separating them. The CDR3 loop reads CASSVWGSGELFF. The CDR3 nucleotides are TGTGCCAGCAGCGTTTGGGGGAGCGGGGAGCTGTTTTTT.

This chain links TRBV20-1 with TRBJ2-1; 11 bases match TRBD2. The CDR3 runs to 13 residues. Germline assignment: CDR1 DFQATT and CDR2 SNEGSKA (reference sequence). The V and J ends lost 7 bases and 8 bases, in that order; junction bases with no gene match: 7. As DNA, the CDR3 is TGCAGTGGTCGACTAGCGGGAATCGATGAGCAGTTCTTC. This encodes CSGRLAGIDEQFF.

The genes are TRBV3-1 and TRBJ2-7; D gene ambiguous. V was shortened by 2 bases and J by 2 bases, with 7 bases between the two germline ends. The CDR3 is 13 residues long. Germline V lookup: CDR1 LGHDT, CDR2 YNNKEL (reference sequence). CDR3 sequence reads: CASSQTVTYEQYF. The CDR3 DNA reads TGTGCCAGCAGCCAAACGGTAACCTACGAGCAGTACTTC.

V usage is TRBV5-1 and J usage is TRBJ1-5, with D unresolved. V dropped 0 bases and J dropped 0 bases, with 7 bases sitting between them. CDR1 is SGHRS, CDR2 YFSETQ, per germline. The CDR3 runs to 15 residues. The CDR3 region has the DNA TGCGCCAGCAGCTTGGGAGGTTTTAGCAATCAGCCCCAGCATTTT. It specifies CASSLGGFSNQPQHF.

This sequence joins TRBV20-1 and TRBJ2-7, with a tentative D call TRBD2 (6 bases). V lost 4 bases to trimming and J lost 3 bases, with 10 bases between them. Germline V gene lookup returns CDR1 DFQATT and CDR2 SNEGSKA (reference sequence). The CDR3 totals 12 residues. CDR3 region: CSAIGGVYEQYF. CDR3 nucleotides: TGCAGTGCTATCGGGGGAGTCTACGAGCAGTACTTC.

The chain is built from TRBV29-1 and TRBJ2-1, with 10 bases identical to TRBD2. The ends lost 5 bases at V and 6 bases at J; junction bases unmatched: 10. Germline-derived CDR1 and CDR2 are SQVTM and ANQGSEA. The CDR3 is made up of 15 amino acids. This CDR3 reads CSVQGGTSASNEQFF. In DNA form, the CDR3 reads TGCAGCGTTCAGGGGGGGACTAGCGCCTCCAATGAGCAGTTCTTC.

The rearrangement links TRBV29-1 to TRBJ2-7, with a weak D call TRBD2 (6 bases). The germline gives CDR1 SQVTM, CDR2 ANQGSEA. The V end was cut by 2 bases, the J end by 3 bases, with 14 bases between. The CDR3 loop spans 14 amino acids. CDR3 nucleotides: TGCAGCGTTGAAAAAGGAGGGCAAGGCTACGAGCAGTACTTC. Amino acid sequence: CSVEKGGQGYEQYF.

The chain is built from TRBV27 and TRBJ1-2, with D unresolved. V shed 4 bases and J shed 1 base, with 13 bases lying between them. Germline loops: CDR1 MNHEY, CDR2 SMNVEV (reference sequence). The CDR3 has 15 amino acids. CDR3 bases: TGTGCCAGCAGTTCCTCTGGACGGATTAACTATGGCTACACCTTC. The encoded protein is CASSSSGRINYGYTF.

The chain carries TRBV20-1 and TRBJ2-1; D unclear. Trimming left V 0 bases short and J 0 bases short, with 12 bases between. CDR3 length equals 16 residues. Germline assignment: CDR1 DFQATT and CDR2 SNEGSKA (reference sequence). The CDR3 nucleotides are TGCAGTGCTAGAGATATCGGCCGAAGCTCCTACAATGAGCAGTTCTTC. Encoded protein: CSARDIGRSSYNEQFF.

The V gene is TRBV9, the J gene TRBJ2-1; 8 nucleotides align to TRBD2. The CDR3 is 17 residues long. Germline V gene data show CDR1 as SGDLS and CDR2 as YYNGEE. Trimming cost V 3 bases and J 8 bases; bases outside gene matches: 16. The CDR3 region is CASSATMSGRGVDEQFF. CDR3 in DNA: TGTGCCAGCAGCGCGACGATGAGCGGGAGAGGGGTTGATGAGCAGTTCTTC.

Only one count was recorded for this clonotype. This chain links TRBV15 with TRBJ2-1, with TRBD1 matching over 9 bases. The V gene's germline CDR1 is LNHNV and CDR2 YYDKDF (reference sequence). The CDR3 is made up of 14 amino acids. Unmatched junction bases numbered 7, after V lost 4 bases and J lost 9 bases. CDR3 bases: TGTGCCACCAGCATTGGGACAGGGTGGCCTGAGCAGTTCTTC. It yields the protein CATSIGTGWPEQFF. The whole variable domain, filled in from reference TRBV15 and TRBJ2-1, reads DAMVIQNPRYQVTQFGKPVTLSCSQTLNHNVMYWYQQKSSQAPKLLFHYYDKDFNNEADTPDNFQSRRPNTSFCFLDIRSPGLGDTAMYLCATSIGTGWPEQFFGPGTRLTVL.

The chain couples TRBV28 to TRBJ2-1; 9 bases match TRBD2. The germline V gene encodes CDR1 MDHEN and CDR2 SYDVKM. Trimming at V came to 4 bases and at J to 10 bases, leaving 11 bases not matched to a gene. The CDR3 totals 15 residues. CDR3 coding DNA: TGTGCCAGCAGTTCCCCCAGCGGGAGGCTGTACGAGCAGTTCTTC. Translation gives CASSSPSGRLYEQFF.

The rearrangement links TRBV29-1 to TRBJ2-7; D remains ambiguous. The CDR3 covers 13 residues. Germline V gene lookup returns CDR1 SQVTM and CDR2 ANQGSEA. The V gene lost 4 bases and the J gene lost 4 bases, with 14 bases spanning the gap. The DNA of the CDR3 is TGCAGCGTTGTGGGCCTAGTCCAATACGAGCAGTACTTC. It codes for CSVVGLVQYEQYF.

V gene TRBV14 combines with J gene TRBJ1-1, with 7 bases matching TRBD1. From germline, CDR1 is SGHDN and CDR2 FVKESK. This CDR3 is built from 16 residues. The junction had 6 bases not matched to a gene; V was cut back by 2 bases and J by 0 bases. The CDR3 protein is CASSQWTGSMNTEAFF. CDR3 nucleotide sequence: TGTGCCAGCAGCCAATGGACAGGCTCCATGAACACTGAAGCTTTCTTT.

This chain uses TRBV5-4 with TRBJ2-3; D might be TRBD2 (5 bases). V was trimmed by 0 bases and J by 6 bases, leaving 11 bases between them. The CDR3 runs to 14 residues. Germline lookup yields CDR1 SGHNT and CDR2 YYREEE (reference sequence). CDR3 region: CASSLEWSGDTQYF. The CDR3 DNA follows: TGTGCCAGCAGCTTGGAGTGGTCGGGGGATACGCAGTATTTT. The variable domain in full, completed from reference TRBV5-4 and TRBJ2-3, reads ETGVTQSPTHLIKTRGQQVTLRCSSQSGHNTVSWYQQALGQGPQFIFQYYREEENGRGNFPPRFSGLQFPNYSSELNVNALELDDSALYLCASSLEWSGDTQYFGPGTRLTVL.

This chain connects TRBV2 to TRBJ1-2; no clear D gene. This CDR3 region has 13 residues. The V gene's germline CDR1 is SNHLY and CDR2 FYNNEI. The V end lost 2 bases, the J end lost 4 bases, and 8 bases lay between the germline ends. The CDR3 bases are TGTGCCAGCAGTGAAACATCACTCTATGGCTACACCTTC. Protein product: CASSETSLYGYTF.

The chain uses TRBV11-2 and TRBJ2-3; possibly TRBD1 for D (5 bases). V lost 4 bases, J lost 6 bases, and 11 bases lay in between. CDR3 length: 13 residues. Germline values: CDR1 SGHAT, CDR2 FQNNGV. CDR3 region: CASSSLWGDTQYF. In DNA form, the CDR3 reads TGTGCCAGCAGCTCCCTTTGGGGCGATACGCAGTATTTT. Looking up the rest from reference TRBV11-2 and TRBJ2-3 gives the full variable domain: EAGVAQSPRYKIIEKRQSVAFWCNPISGHATLYWYQQILGQGPKLLIQFQNNGVVDDSQLPKDRFSAERLKGVDSTLKIQPAKLEDSAVYLCASSSLWGDTQYFGPGTRLTVL.